These T cell receptor beta chains were read from a single sample in a study of memory CD8 T cells in hepatitis C reinfection. Using immunoSEQ multiplex PCR, the repertoire was profiled, and TCRdb retains in-frame clones only, with some absent. The data contain about 46,000 clones, approximately 89% of them singletons. The sequenced sample was naive CD8+ T cells sorted from blood. The receptors here all came from a man between 18 and 29 years old with hepatitis C virus infection. The CDR3 runs from the conserved cysteine through the conserved F or W. The D gene is left open where the match is weak. Where a row states a size, it is once, few, many or the class of an expanded clone; other rows omit it.

>TRBV2|TRBJ2-1|NA|15|TRBD2
TGTGCCAGCAGCCCCCCTAGCGGGGGGGCCGATGAGCAGTTCTTC
CASSPPSGGADEQFF
>TRBV11-2|TRBJ2-7|NA|14|TRBD1
TGTGCCAGCAGAAATAGGGGACAGGGCTACGAGCAGTACTTC
CASRNRGQGYEQYF
>TRBV19|TRBJ2-1|NA|14|TRBD2
TGTGCCAGCACACTAGCGGGAGCATCCAATGAGCAGTTCTTC
CASTLAGASNEQFF
>TRBV7-2|TRBJ2-5|NA|16|NA
TGTGCCAGCAGCTTAGACTCGAGGGCCCACGTGGAGACCCAGTACTTC
CASSLDSRAHVETQYF
>TRBV9|TRBJ2-7|NA|15|TRBD2
TGTGCCAGCAGCGGGGGACTAGCGGCCACCTACGAGCAGTACTTC
CASSGGLAATYEQYF
>TRBV29-1|TRBJ2-1|NA|12|TRBD2
TGCAGCGTGGCTAGCGGGACCAATGAGCAGTTCTTC
CSVASGTNEQFF
>TRBV2|TRBJ2-1|NA|12|NA
TGTGCCAGCAGTGACAGGGTCAATGAGCAGTTCTTC
CASSDRVNEQFF
>TRBV4-1|TRBJ2-7|NA|17|TRBD2
TGCGCCAGCAGCCAAGAATCCGTACTAGCGGGAGACTACGAGCAGTACTTC
CASSQESVLAGDYEQYF
>TRBV5-4|TRBJ1-1|NA|13|NA
TGTGCCAGCAGGATTGGGGGGGGGACTGAAGCTTTCTTT
CASRIGGGTEAFF
>TRBV7-8|TRBJ2-7|NA|16|TRBD1
TGTGCCAGCAGCTTCAATCAGGGGGACGTTTCCTACGAGCAGTACTTC
CASSFNQGDVSYEQYF
>TRBV6-1|TRBJ2-2|NA|16|TRBD2
TGTGCCAGCAGTGAATATAGCGGGGCGAACACCGGGGAGCTGTTTTTT
CASSEYSGANTGELFF
>TRBV29-1|TRBJ2-1|NA|18|TRBD1
TGCAGCGTTGAATCAACACCTGGACAGGACGATCATGACAATGAGCAGTTCTTC
CSVESTPGQDDHDNEQFF
>TRBV11-2|TRBJ1-2|NA|15|TRBD1
TGTGCCAGCAGCTTAGGACAGGGGCGGTGGGATGGCTACACCTTC
CASSLGQGRWDGYTF
>TRBV28|TRBJ1-2|NA|17|TRBD1
TGTGCCAGCAAACTATCCGAATCACAGGGGGCTCTAACGAGCTACACCTTC
CASKLSESQGALTSYTF
>TRBV29-1|TRBJ2-1|once|10|NA
TGCAGCGGGGTAGGAGATGAGCAGTTCTTC
CSGVGDEQFF
>TRBV2|TRBJ2-7|NA|18|TRBD2
TGTGCCAGCTTCGGATTTTACCATAGCGGGGGATCCTCCTACGAGCAGTACTTC
CASFGFYHSGGSSYEQYF
>TRBV5-4|TRBJ2-6|NA|18|NA
TGTGCCAGCAGCTCCCCCGGAGGCATAACCTCTGGGGCCAACGTCCTGACTTTC
CASSSPGGITSGANVLTF
>TRBV6-5|TRBJ2-7|NA|14|NA
TGTGCCAGCAGTTACTCGAGCAGGGGGGAGGAGCAGTACTTC
CASSYSSRGEEQYF
>TRBV2|TRBJ2-1|few|12|TRBD2
TGTGCCAGCAGGGAGCGGGGCAATGAGCAGTTCTTC
CASRERGNEQFF
>TRBV19|TRBJ2-1|NA|15|NA
TGTGCCAGTAGCAGAGTGACTAGGCCGTCCAATGAGCAGTTCTTC
CASSRVTRPSNEQFF
>TRBV19|TRBJ1-1|NA|14|NA
TGTGCCAGTAGTATTAGTCCGGGGAACACTGAAGCTTTCTTT
CASSISPGNTEAFF
>TRBV7-2|TRBJ2-1|NA|16|NA
TGTGCCAGCAGCGGGCGGGACTCCGCCACACTCAATGAGCAGTTCTTC
CASSGRDSATLNEQFF
>TRBV12-1|TRBJ1-5|NA|15|NA
TGTGCCAGCAGCACCCCCGGAGTGCGAAATCAGCCCCAGCATTTT
CASSTPGVRNQPQHF